The entry below describes one T cell receptor (beta chain). The V gene's germline CDR1 is SEHNR and CDR2 FQNEAQ (reference sequence). The V and J ends lost 5 bases and 17 bases respectively, with 24 bases between them. The CDR3 spans 14 residues. Assay used: immunoSEQ multiplex PCR; TCRdb lists only in-frame clones, some missing. The sample records thousands of clones, around 90% being singletons. This record belongs to a study of chemoradiotherapy in HPV16-positive cancers. The chain carries TRBV7-9 and TRBJ1-4; a possible D gene is TRBD1 (6 bases). The TCR comes from a human donor with HPV-associated anogenital cancer. Sample: blood, taken from a patient who underwent chemoradiotherapy. This CDR3 reads CASSLTAPQGRVFF. CDR3 DNA: TGTGCCAGCAGCCTGACCGCACCACAGGGTCGGGTTTTTTTT.